This TCR beta chain was recovered during a study of CD8 T cells in ankylosing spondylitis. Whole-study results and caveats: Earlier work had already found some motif variants in reactive arthritis synovial fluid and blood. Within peripheral blood, clones linked to disease were CD8+ and relatively rare. Reported data indicate significant enrichment of disease-linked clones within matched ankylosing spondylitis synovial fluid. Within ankylosing spondylitis blood, a TCR beta motif made up of roughly eight highly homologous variants appeared to be characteristic.

Concerning this clonotype itself: Its matching antigen is unknown.

Libraries of TCR beta came from quantitative 5'-RACE with molecular barcodes. From the 5' RACE reads, TCRdb called clonotypes with MiXCR, one entry per CDR3 protein. The profile shows 200,000 to 250,000 distinct CDR3 sequences, about a sixth of them singletons. This CDR3 has 16 amino acids. V trimming: 0 bases; J trimming: 2 bases; junction bases outside the gene matches: 8. Germline V gene sequence: CDR1 SGDLS, CDR2 YYNGEE. The source material was blood, either unsorted or a sorted T cell fraction (not recorded which). The receptor was isolated from a male donor with ankylosing spondylitis. The chain recombines TRBV9 with TRBJ2-7, with 7 bases aligning to TRBD1. The CDR3 region is CASSVEGDRATYEQYF. The CDR3 nucleotides read TGTGCCAGCAGCGTAGAAGGAGACAGGGCCACCTACGAGCAGTACTTC. Full variable domain (remainder filled in from reference TRBV9 and TRBJ2-7): DSGVTQTPKHLITATGQRVTLRCSPRSGDLSVYWYQQSLDQGLQFLIQYYNGEERAKGNILERFSAQQFPDLHSELNLSSLELGDSALYFCASSVEGDRATYEQYFGPGTRLTVT.